What follows are 4 T cell receptor beta chains derived from one specimen sequenced in a study of early stage breast cancer tumors. Assay: immunoSEQ multiplex PCR; the TCRdb copy retains only in-frame clones and omits some. This table holds tens of thousands of clones, around nine tenths found once. The sequencing sample was made of blood. The source is a person aged 65 to 85 with breast cancer.

The V gene is TRBV6-5, the J gene TRBJ2-1; TRBD2 agrees at 7 bases. The CDR3 is 15 residues long. Trimming cost V 8 bases and J 4 bases; bases outside gene matches: 11. The germline gives CDR1 MNHEY, CDR2 SVGAGI. The CDR3 protein is CASRRASGIYNEQFF. The CDR3 nucleotides are TGTGCCAGCCGACGGGCTAGCGGTATTTACAATGAGCAGTTCTTC.

This rearrangement joins TRBV5-6 to TRBJ1-2; TRBD1 aligns across 8 bases. Per the germline V gene, CDR1 is SGHDT and CDR2 is YYEEEE. V lost 2 bases, J lost 7 bases, and 4 bases stayed unmatched. This CDR3 has 13 amino acids. The CDR3 sequence: CASSFGTGIGYTF. As DNA, the CDR3 is TGTGCCAGCAGCTTCGGGACAGGAATTGGCTACACCTTC. The variable domain in full, completed from reference TRBV5-6 and TRBJ1-2, reads DAGVTQSPTHLIKTRGQQVTLRCSPKSGHDTVSWYQQALGQGPQFIFQYYEEEERQRGNFPDRFSGHQFPNYSSELNVNALLLGDSALYLCASSFGTGIGYTFGSGTRLTVV.

V and J are TRBV6-5 and TRBJ2-6; D ambiguous. Per the germline V gene, CDR1 is MNHEY and CDR2 is SVGAGI. Trimming took off 6 bases at V and 12 bases at J, with 9 bases between the two ends. The CDR3 has 11 residues. CDR3 nucleotide sequence: TGTGCCAGCAGAACCTCCGGCGTCCTGACTTTC. Its protein is CASRTSGVLTF.

The chain employs TRBV29-1 and TRBJ1-1, with TRBD1 matching 7 bases. Germline CDR1 and CDR2: SQVTM and ANQGSEA. There are 17 residues in the CDR3. V was pared by 6 bases and J by 1 base, with 17 bases of the junction left unmatched. The CDR3 is CSVRPRAGGIENTEAFF. Here the CDR3 DNA reads TGCAGCGTGAGACCTCGGGCAGGGGGAATCGAGAACACTGAAGCTTTCTTT.